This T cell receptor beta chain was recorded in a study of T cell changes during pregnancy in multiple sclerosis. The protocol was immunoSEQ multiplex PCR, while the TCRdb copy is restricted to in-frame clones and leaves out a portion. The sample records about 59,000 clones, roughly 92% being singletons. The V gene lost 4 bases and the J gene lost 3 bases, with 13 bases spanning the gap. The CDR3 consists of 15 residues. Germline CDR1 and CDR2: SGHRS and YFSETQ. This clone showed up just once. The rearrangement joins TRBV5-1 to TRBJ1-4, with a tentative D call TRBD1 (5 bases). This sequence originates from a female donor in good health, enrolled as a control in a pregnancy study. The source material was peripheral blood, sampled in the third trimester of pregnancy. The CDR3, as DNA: TGCGCCAGCAGCCTACCTGGGGGGGCTAATGAAAAACTGTTTTTT. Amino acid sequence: CASSLPGGANEKLFF.